The 19 T cell receptor beta chains in this list originate from one sample, sequenced in a study of response to subunit inactivated influenza vaccine. One entry per CDR3 protein, called by TCRdb with MiXCR from the RT-PCR reads. The top ten clones hold roughly 13% of a sample with hundreds of thousands of distinct CDR3 sequences, under 15% of them seen once. This sample comprised PBMCs from blood, obtained more than 35 days after vaccination. These receptors were collected from a man between 45 and 60 years old who received an inactivated influenza vaccine.

This clonotype was counted only a few times. In DNA form, the CDR3 reads TGTGCCAGCAGCTTATGGGACAGAGCCTACGAGCAGTACTTC. Translated: CASSLWDRAYEQYF. V usage is TRBV7-9 and J usage is TRBJ2-7; TRBD1 agrees at 7 bases. The CDR3 runs to 14 residues. Germline V gene lookup returns CDR1 SEHNR and CDR2 FQNEAQ (reference sequence). Trimming cost V 2 bases and J 2 bases; bases outside gene matches: 3.

This clonotype was detected many times. The chain joins TRBV6-1 to TRBJ1-5; TRBD1 matches at 7 bases. Germline CDR1 is MNHNS and CDR2 is SASEGT. This CDR3 has 13 amino acids. V was pared by 6 bases and J by 2 bases, with 1 base of the junction left unmatched. The CDR3 nucleotides read TGTGCCAGCAGGACAGGGCGCAATCAGCCCCAGCATTTT. Translating it yields CASRTGRNQPQHF.

This chain connects TRBV20-1 to TRBJ2-3; D unresolved. This CDR3 is built from 14 residues. Germline CDR1 DFQATT, CDR2 SNEGSKA (reference sequence). Trimming removed 1 base from V and 6 bases from J, with 14 bases in between. The CDR3: CSARVLRVSDTQYF. DNA of the CDR3: TGCAGTGCTAGAGTGTTAAGGGTGTCTGATACGCAGTATTTT.

This clonotype was observed a few times. Since a much larger clone is just one base distant, this may be a read error. V usage is TRBV6-5 and J usage is TRBJ2-1; D ambiguous. CDR1 is MNHEY, CDR2 SVGAGI, per germline. The V gene lost 4 bases and the J gene lost 2 bases, with 3 bases spanning the gap. The CDR3 consists of 12 residues. This chain's CDR3 is CASSWAYNEQFF. CDR3 DNA: TGTGCCAGCAGTTGGGCCTACAATGAGCAGTTCTTC.

This clonotype has a count of ten or more. CDR3 coding DNA: TGTGCCATCAGTGAGTTAGACACGGGCCAAGGGAACACTGAAGCTTTCTTT. Protein sequence: CAISELDTGQGNTEAFF. V is TRBV10-3 and J is TRBJ1-1; D remains unclear. CDR3 length: 17 residues. V shed 1 base and J shed 1 base, with 16 bases lying between them. Germline CDR1 and CDR2: ENHRY and SYGVKD.

This clonotype was picked up one time. The chain joins TRBV20-1 to TRBJ2-2; 11 nucleotides line up with TRBD2. This CDR3 has 16 residues. With V trimmed by 1 base and J by 0 bases, 1 base remained unmatched. Per germline, CDR1 DFQATT and CDR2 SNEGSKA (reference sequence). The CDR3, as DNA: TGCAGTGCTAGAGTAGCGGGGGGGTCGAACACCGGGGAGCTGTTTTTT. The encoded protein is CSARVAGGSNTGELFF.

This clonotype was recorded many times. The CDR3 reads CASSIGLAGDWGNEQFF. The CDR3 DNA follows: TGTGCCAGCAGTATAGGACTAGCGGGAGACTGGGGTAATGAGCAGTTCTTC. V gene TRBV28 combines with J gene TRBJ2-1, with 13 bases identical to TRBD2. CDR3 length: 17 residues. Germline lookup yields CDR1 MDHEN and CDR2 SYDVKM. V trimming: 5 bases; J trimming: 7 bases; junction bases outside the gene matches: 11.

This clonotype appeared a few times. The chain links TRBV7-9 to TRBJ2-1; TRBD2 might be the D (7 bases). Germline CDR1 reads SEHNR; CDR2 reads FQNEAQ (reference sequence). The length of the CDR3 is 16 residues. V shed 5 bases and J shed 6 bases, with 20 bases lying between them. DNA for the CDR3: TGTGCCAGCAGCCTCGCCTCCGGGGGGCAGGTCAATGAGCAGTTCTTC. Protein: CASSLASGGQVNEQFF.

In its sample, this clonotype was seen many times. The V gene is TRBV6-1, the J gene TRBJ2-6; D possibly corresponds to TRBD1 (5 bases). This CDR3 region has 16 residues. Looked up from germline, CDR1 is MNHNS and CDR2 is SASEGT. Trimming left V 5 bases short and J 0 bases short, with 11 bases between. Here the CDR3 DNA reads TGTGCCAGCAGTACAAACACAGGCTCTGGGGCCAACGTCCTGACTTTC. The encoded protein is CASSTNTGSGANVLTF.

This clonotype turned up a few times. This chain links TRBV4-3 with TRBJ1-3; D may be TRBD1 (5 bases). V lost 4 bases and J 9 bases, leaving 19 bases between the germline ends. CDR1 and CDR2 from the germline V gene are LGHNA and YSLEER. This CDR3 is 15 amino acids long. The CDR3 is CASSPTGTAKGTIYF. The CDR3 DNA follows: TGCGCCAGCAGCCCTACCGGGACGGCGAAAGGCACCATATATTTT.

For the CDR3, the DNA is TGTGCCGCGGGGAGAAGCACAGATACGCAGTATTTT. Protein: CAAGRSTDTQYF. This rearrangement joins TRBV25-1 to TRBJ2-3; tentative D call: TRBD2 (6 bases). CDR3 length: 12 amino acids. The germline V gene has CDR1 MGHDK and CDR2 SYGVNS. Trimming took off 11 bases at V and 0 bases at J, with 9 bases between the two ends.

V usage is TRBV7-3 and J usage is TRBJ2-2; TRBD1 matches at 12 bases. CDR1 and CDR2 from the germline V gene are SGHTA and FQGTGA. V dropped 5 bases and J dropped 3; count of bases not matched to a gene: 7. The CDR3 extends over 17 amino acids. CDR3 nucleotide sequence: TGTGCCAGCAGCACAGGGACAGGGGGCTTCTACACCGGGGAGCTGTTTTTT. As protein: CASSTGTGGFYTGELFF.

Written as DNA, the CDR3 is TGTGCCAGCAGATCCTCCCCCCAGGCGGGACAGGGTAGGCACGAGCAGTACTTC. Encoded protein: CASRSSPQAGQGRHEQYF. This rearrangement joins TRBV6-5 to TRBJ2-7; 9 nucleotides line up with TRBD1. Germline lookup yields CDR1 MNHEY and CDR2 SVGAGI. The CDR3 consists of 18 residues. The ends lost 6 bases at V and 5 bases at J; junction bases unmatched: 20.

V gene TRBV19 combines with J gene TRBJ2-1; D tentatively fits TRBD1 or TRBD2 (6 bases each). Trimming left V 8 bases short and J 3 bases short, with 14 bases between. Germline CDR1 and CDR2: LNHDA and SQIVND (reference sequence). CDR3 length: 14 residues. The CDR3 nucleotides are TGTGCCAGTCAGTCGGGGGACAACTACAATGAGCAGTTCTTC. Translated, it gives CASQSGDNYNEQFF.

As concerns this clonotype: A much larger clone sits a single nucleotide away, making a read error possible. V and J are TRBV10-3 and TRBJ1-1, with unresolved D. The CDR3 spans 13 residues. The ends were cut back, 7 bases at V and 3 bases at J, with 12 bases in the middle. Germline V gene sequence: CDR1 ENHRY, CDR2 SYGVKD. The CDR3 region has the DNA TGTGCCATCATTGGGCAGGAGGACACTGAAGCTTTCTTT. Translated, it gives CAIIGQEDTEAFF.

The chain has TRBV4-3 and TRBJ2-7; TRBD1 is a possible D gene (5 bases). Germline V CDR1 and CDR2: LGHNA, YSLEER. Between the trimmed V and J ends, which lost 0 bases and 7 bases, there was a span of 7 bases. This CDR3 contains 12 residues. The CDR3 DNA reads as TGCGCCAGCAGCCAAGATGGGGCAGAGCAGTACTTC. The encoded protein is CASSQDGAEQYF.

This clonotype was seen a few times. The rearrangement joins TRBV24-1 to TRBJ2-1; 12 bases are shared with TRBD1. V lost 3 bases, J lost 7 bases, and 9 bases stayed unmatched. This CDR3 is built from 17 residues. The germline CDR1 and CDR2 sequences are KGHDR and SFDVKD. CDR3 coding DNA: TGTGCCACCAGTGATCCCCCGGGACAGGGGGCGGGGAATGAGCAGTTCTTC. The encoded protein is CATSDPPGQGAGNEQFF.

Only a few counts were recorded for this clonotype. CDR3 sequence reads: CAWSRASANNEQFF. The CDR3 DNA reads as TGTGCCTGGAGTAGGGCTAGCGCCAACAATGAGCAGTTCTTC. This sequence joins TRBV30 and TRBJ2-1; perhaps TRBD2 as D (6 bases). Looked up from germline, CDR1 is GTSNPN and CDR2 is SVGIG (reference sequence). The V end lost 2 bases, the J end lost 5 bases, and 13 bases lay between the germline ends. There are 14 residues in the CDR3. Full variable domain (missing parts from reference TRBV30 and TRBJ2-1): SQTIHQWPATLVQPVGSPLSLECTVEGTSNPNLYWYRQAAGRGLQLLFYSVGIGQISSEVPQNLSASRPQDRQFILSSKKLLLSDSGFYLCAWSRASANNEQFFGPGTRLTVL.

This clonotype was seen only a few times. The rearrangement links TRBV12-3 or TRBV12-4 to TRBJ2-1; D is perhaps TRBD2 (6 bases). Trimming left V 8 bases short and J 6 bases short, with 17 bases between. The CDR3 is 14 residues long. CDR3 coding DNA: TGTGCCAGCGGAGACCGGGACTGGCTCAATGAGCAGTTCTTC. Translating gives CASGDRDWLNEQFF.